The rows below give T cell receptor beta chains drawn from one sample of a study of blood T cell repertoires in COVID-19. Generated by immunoSEQ multiplex PCR, the TCRdb table keeps only in-frame clones and is missing some. The profile shows 250,000 to 400,000 clones, about 87% of them singletons. Sequencing was performed on peripheral blood. These receptors were obtained from a woman in her thirties with COVID-19, enrolled during active disease. CDR3s include the opening cysteine and the closing phenylalanine or tryptophan. D genes are given only for firm matches. Size tells how often a clone was seen (once, few, many) or the class of an expanded clone, and some rows leave it out.

d_call clone_size j_call v_call cdr3_aa cdr3_nt
TRBD1 NA TRBJ1-3 TRBV3-1/TRBV3-2 CASSQGTVFSGNTIYF TGTGCCAGCAGCCAGGGGACAGTTTTCTCTGGAAACACCATATATTTT
NA NA TRBJ1-2 TRBV14 CASSQGGLPLFGYTF TGTGCCAGCAGCCAAGGGGGGCTCCCTCTATTCGGCTACACCTTC
NA once TRBJ1-1 TRBV7-9 CASTRLEVNTEAFF TGTGCCAGCACCCGGTTGGAGGTGAACACTGAAGCTTTCTTT
TRBD1 NA TRBJ1-2 TRBV2 CASSGDSNYGYTF TGTGCCAGCAGTGGGGACAGCAACTATGGCTACACCTTC
NA NA TRBJ1-3 TRBV5-5 CASSLPSGVSGNTIYF TGTGCCAGCAGCTTGCCCAGCGGAGTCTCTGGAAACACCATATATTTT
NA NA TRBJ1-5 TRBV4-1 CASSQGTANQPQHF TGCGCCAGCAGCCAAGGAACAGCCAATCAGCCCCAGCATTTT
NA NA TRBJ1-3 TRBV21-1 CASTTARDRPFSGNTIYF TGTGCCAGCACCACGGCGCGGGACAGGCCCTTCTCTGGAAACACCATATATTTT
NA few TRBJ2-2 TRBV3-1/TRBV3-2 CASSQARTGELFF TGTGCCAGCAGCCAAGCCAGAACCGGGGAGCTGTTTTTT
NA NA TRBJ1-3 TRBV27 CASSLYAGSDTIYF TGTGCCAGCAGTTTATACGCAGGGTCGGACACCATATATTTT
NA NA TRBJ1-1 TRBV5-6 CASSLEGANTEAFF TGTGCCAGCAGCTTGGAAGGGGCGAACACTGAAGCTTTCTTT
NA NA TRBJ2-1 TRBV6-1 CASSESYSSYNEQFF TGTGCCAGCAGTGAGAGCTACAGCTCCTACAATGAGCAGTTCTTC
NA NA TRBJ1-3 TRBV18 CASSPGHSNSGNTIYF TGTGCCAGCTCACCGGGCCATTCGAACTCTGGAAACACCATATATTTT
TRBD1 many TRBJ1-1 TRBV13 CASSADRGWNTEAFF TGTGCCAGCAGCGCGGACAGGGGGTGGAACACTGAAGCTTTCTTT
NA NA TRBJ1-6 TRBV19 CASSMSPREAYNSPLHF TGTGCCAGTAGTATGAGCCCGAGAGAAGCCTACAATTCACCCCTCCACTTT
NA NA TRBJ1-1 TRBV29-1 CSAGGPGGEAFF TGCAGCGCGGGGGGTCCTGGAGGTGAAGCTTTCTTT
NA NA TRBJ2-3 TRBV6-4 CATSGQSTDTQYF TGTGCCACCTCGGGACAATCAACAGATACGCAGTATTTT
TRBD1 NA TRBJ1-2 TRBV28 CASSHGQGTGGYTF TGTGCCAGCAGTCACGGACAGGGCACAGGTGGCTACACCTTC
NA NA TRBJ1-1 TRBV19 CASSHPRTVPTEAFF TGTGCCAGTAGTCACCCCAGGACAGTACCCACTGAAGCTTTCTTT
NA once TRBJ2-2 TRBV29-1 CSVEDQISATGELFF TGCAGCGTTGAAGATCAAATTAGCGCTACCGGGGAGCTGTTTTTT
TRBD1 NA TRBJ1-2 TRBV28 CASSSRQGAGYGYTF TGTGCCAGCAGTTCCCGACAGGGGGCTGGCTATGGCTACACCTTC
TRBD1 NA TRBJ2-3 TRBV9 CASSARGQGASEPQYF TGTGCCAGCAGCGCCAGGGGACAGGGGGCATCAGAGCCGCAGTATTTT
NA NA TRBJ1-1 TRBV29-1 CSVGRQGYTEAFF TGCAGCGTTGGCCGGCAGGGATACACTGAAGCTTTCTTT
NA NA TRBJ1-1 TRBV9 CASTGVRGANTEAFF TGTGCCAGCACCGGGGTCCGGGGGGCGAACACTGAAGCTTTCTTT
NA few TRBJ2-1 TRBV6-5 CAVTGVNEQFF TGTGCCGTTACCGGGGTCAATGAGCAGTTCTTC
TRBD1 NA TRBJ1-1 TRBV5-1 CASRTGAGNTEAFF TGCGCCAGCAGGACAGGGGCGGGGAACACTGAAGCTTTCTTT
NA NA TRBJ2-1 TRBV19 CASSIIGGQGGNEQFF TGTGCCAGTAGTATTATAGGGGGACAAGGTGGCAATGAGCAGTTCTTC
NA NA TRBJ1-2 TRBV4-2 CASSLRGSNYGYTF TGTGCCAGCAGCCTCAGGGGTTCTAACTATGGCTACACCTTC